This T cell receptor beta chain derives from a study of blood T cell repertoires in COVID-19. The assay was immunoSEQ multiplex PCR, and TCRdb's table has in-frame clones only and misses some. This table holds under 200,000 clones, over 75% found once. Sequenced: peripheral blood. The TCR originated in a man aged 50 or older with acute or convalescent COVID-19.

The CDR3 DNA reads as TGCAGCGCCTTAGGGGGTTTCGATCAGCCCCAGCATTTT. Protein product: CSALGGFDQPQHF. The V gene is TRBV29-1, the J gene TRBJ1-5; D possibly corresponds to TRBD1 (6 bases). Germline values: CDR1 SQVTM, CDR2 ANQGSEA. The CDR3 contains 13 residues. V was trimmed by 7 bases and J by 5 bases, leaving 15 bases between them.